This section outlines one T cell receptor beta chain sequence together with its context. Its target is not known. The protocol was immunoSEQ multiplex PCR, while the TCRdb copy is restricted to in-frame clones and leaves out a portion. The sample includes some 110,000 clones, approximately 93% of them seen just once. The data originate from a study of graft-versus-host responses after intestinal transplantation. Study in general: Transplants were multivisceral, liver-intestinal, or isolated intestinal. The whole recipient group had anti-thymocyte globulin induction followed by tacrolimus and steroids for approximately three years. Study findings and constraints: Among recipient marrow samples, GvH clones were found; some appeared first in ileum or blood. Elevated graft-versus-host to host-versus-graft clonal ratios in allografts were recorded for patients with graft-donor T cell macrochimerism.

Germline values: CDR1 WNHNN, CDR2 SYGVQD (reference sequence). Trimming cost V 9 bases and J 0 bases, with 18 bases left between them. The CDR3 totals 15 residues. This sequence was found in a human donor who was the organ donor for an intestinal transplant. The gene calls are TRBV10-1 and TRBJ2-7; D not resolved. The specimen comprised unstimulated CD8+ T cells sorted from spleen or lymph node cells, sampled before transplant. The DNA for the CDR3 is TGCGCCAGGGTCCAGAGCGCATCAAGCTCCTACGAGCAGTACTTC. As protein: CARVQSASSSYEQYF.